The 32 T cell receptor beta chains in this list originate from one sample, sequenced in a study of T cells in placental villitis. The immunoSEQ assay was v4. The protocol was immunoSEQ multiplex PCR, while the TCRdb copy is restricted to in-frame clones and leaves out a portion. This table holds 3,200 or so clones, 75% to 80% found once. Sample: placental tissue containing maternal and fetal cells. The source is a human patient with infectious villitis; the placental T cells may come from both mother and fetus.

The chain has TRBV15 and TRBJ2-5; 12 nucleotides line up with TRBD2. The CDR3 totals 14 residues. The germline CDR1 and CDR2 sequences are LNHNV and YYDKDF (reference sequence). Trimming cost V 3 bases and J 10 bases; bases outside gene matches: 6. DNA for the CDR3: TGTGCCACCAGCAGGACTAGCGGGGGTCTACACCAGTACTTC. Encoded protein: CATSRTSGGLHQYF.

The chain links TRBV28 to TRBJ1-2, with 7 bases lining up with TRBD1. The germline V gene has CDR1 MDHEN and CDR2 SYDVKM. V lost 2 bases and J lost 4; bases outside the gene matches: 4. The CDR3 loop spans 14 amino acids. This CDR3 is CASSLDREIYGYTF. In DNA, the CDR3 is TGTGCCAGCAGTTTAGACAGGGAGATCTATGGCTACACCTTC.

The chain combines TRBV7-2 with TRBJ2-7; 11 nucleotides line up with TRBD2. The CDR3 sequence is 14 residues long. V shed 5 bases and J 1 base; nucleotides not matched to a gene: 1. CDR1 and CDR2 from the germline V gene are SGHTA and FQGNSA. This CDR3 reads CASSRTSGSYEQYF. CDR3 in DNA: TGTGCCAGCAGCCGGACTAGCGGGTCCTACGAGCAGTACTTC.

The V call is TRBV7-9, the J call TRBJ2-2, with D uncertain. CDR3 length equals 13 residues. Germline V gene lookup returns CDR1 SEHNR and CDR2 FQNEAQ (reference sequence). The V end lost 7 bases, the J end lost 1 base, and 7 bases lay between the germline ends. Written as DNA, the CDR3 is TGTGCCAGCACCAAGAGGAACACCGGGGAGCTGTTTTTT. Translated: CASTKRNTGELFF.

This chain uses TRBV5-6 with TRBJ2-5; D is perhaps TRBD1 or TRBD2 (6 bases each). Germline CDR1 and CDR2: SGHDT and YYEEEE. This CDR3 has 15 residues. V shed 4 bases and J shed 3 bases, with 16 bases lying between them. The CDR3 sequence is CASSQGPGAKETQYF. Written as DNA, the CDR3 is TGTGCCAGCAGCCAGGGCCCGGGGGCGAAAGAGACCCAGTACTTC.

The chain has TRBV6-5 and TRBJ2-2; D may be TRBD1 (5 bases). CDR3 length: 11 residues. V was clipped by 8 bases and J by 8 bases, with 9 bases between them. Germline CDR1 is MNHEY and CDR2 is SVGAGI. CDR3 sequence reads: CASSKGGELFF. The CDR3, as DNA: TGTGCCAGCTCAAAGGGGGGGGAGCTGTTTTTT.

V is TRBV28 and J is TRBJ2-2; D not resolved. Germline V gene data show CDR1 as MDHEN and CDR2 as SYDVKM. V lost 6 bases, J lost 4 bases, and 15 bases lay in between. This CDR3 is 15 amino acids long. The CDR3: CASRPEALGTGELFF. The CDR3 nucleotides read TGTGCCAGCAGACCCGAGGCCCTCGGCACCGGGGAGCTGTTTTTT.

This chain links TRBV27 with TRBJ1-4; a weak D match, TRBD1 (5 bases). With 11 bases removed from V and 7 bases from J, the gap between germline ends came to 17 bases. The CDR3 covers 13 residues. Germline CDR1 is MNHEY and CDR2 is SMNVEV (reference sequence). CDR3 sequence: CASKGEGSEKLFF. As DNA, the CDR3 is TGTGCCTCTAAAGGGGAGGGGAGTGAAAAACTGTTTTTT.

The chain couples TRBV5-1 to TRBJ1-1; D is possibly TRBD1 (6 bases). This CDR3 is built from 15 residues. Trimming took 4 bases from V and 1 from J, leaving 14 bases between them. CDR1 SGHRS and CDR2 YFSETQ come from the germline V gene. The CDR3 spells CASSPRGGQNTEAFF. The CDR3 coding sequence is TGCGCCAGCAGCCCCCGTGGGGGGCAGAACACTGAAGCTTTCTTT.

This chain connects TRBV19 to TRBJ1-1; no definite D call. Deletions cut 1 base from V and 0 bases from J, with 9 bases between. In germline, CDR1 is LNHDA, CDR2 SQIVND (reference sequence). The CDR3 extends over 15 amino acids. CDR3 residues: CASSIGLSLNTEAFF. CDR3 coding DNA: TGTGCCAGTAGTATAGGTCTAAGCCTGAACACTGAAGCTTTCTTT. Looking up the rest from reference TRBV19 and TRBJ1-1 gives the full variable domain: DGGITQSPKYLFRKEGQNVTLSCEQNLNHDAMYWYRQDPGQGLRLIYYSQIVNDFQKGDIAEGYSVSREKKESFPLTVTSAQKNPTAFYLCASSIGLSLNTEAFFGQGTRLTVV.

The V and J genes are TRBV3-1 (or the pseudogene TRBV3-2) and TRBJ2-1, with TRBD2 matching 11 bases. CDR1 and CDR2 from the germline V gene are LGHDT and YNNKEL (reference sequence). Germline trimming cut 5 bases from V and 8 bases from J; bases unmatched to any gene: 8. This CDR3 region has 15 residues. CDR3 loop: CASSSRLAGGYEQFF. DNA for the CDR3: TGTGCCAGCAGCTCCCGCCTAGCGGGGGGTTATGAGCAGTTCTTC.

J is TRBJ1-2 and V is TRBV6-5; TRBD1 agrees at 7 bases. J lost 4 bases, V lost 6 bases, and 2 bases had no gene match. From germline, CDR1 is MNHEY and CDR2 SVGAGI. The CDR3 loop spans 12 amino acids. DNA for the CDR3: TGTGCCAGCAGGCCAGGGGGCTATGGCTACACCTTC. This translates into CASRPGGYGYTF.

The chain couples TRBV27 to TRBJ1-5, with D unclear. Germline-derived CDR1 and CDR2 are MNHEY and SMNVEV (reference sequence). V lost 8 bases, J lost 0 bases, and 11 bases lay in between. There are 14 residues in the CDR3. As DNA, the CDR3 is TGTGCCAGCGGTACAACAGATAGCAATCAGCCCCAGCATTTT. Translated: CASGTTDSNQPQHF.

CDR3 residues: CAWRRGPFNTEAFF. In DNA, the CDR3 is TGTGCCTGGAGGCGGGGGCCTTTTAACACTGAAGCTTTCTTT. The chain joins TRBV30 to TRBJ1-1; possible D gene TRBD1, 6 bases. V was pared by 3 bases and J by 2 bases, with 13 bases between. Germline-derived CDR1 and CDR2 are GTSNPN and SVGIG (reference sequence). The CDR3 runs 14 residues.

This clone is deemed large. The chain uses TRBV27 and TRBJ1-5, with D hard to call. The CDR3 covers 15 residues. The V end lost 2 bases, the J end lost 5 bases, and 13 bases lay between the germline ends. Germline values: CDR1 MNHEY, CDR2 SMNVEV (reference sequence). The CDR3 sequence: CASSLGSKPHQPQHF. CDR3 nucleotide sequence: TGTGCCAGCAGTTTAGGCAGCAAACCCCATCAGCCCCAGCATTTT.

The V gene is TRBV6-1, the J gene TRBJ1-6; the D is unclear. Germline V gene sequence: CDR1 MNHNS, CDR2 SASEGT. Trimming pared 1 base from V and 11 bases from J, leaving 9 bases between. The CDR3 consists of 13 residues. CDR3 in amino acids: CASSEGGLTPLHF. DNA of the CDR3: TGTGCCAGCAGTGAAGGGGGATTGACACCCCTCCACTTT.

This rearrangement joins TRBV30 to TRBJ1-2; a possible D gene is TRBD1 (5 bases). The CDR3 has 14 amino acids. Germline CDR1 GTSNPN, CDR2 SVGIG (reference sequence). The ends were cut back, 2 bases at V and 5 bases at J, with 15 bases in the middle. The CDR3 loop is CAWSPGLQWYGYTF. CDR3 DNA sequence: TGTGCCTGGAGTCCAGGGCTGCAGTGGTATGGCTACACCTTC.

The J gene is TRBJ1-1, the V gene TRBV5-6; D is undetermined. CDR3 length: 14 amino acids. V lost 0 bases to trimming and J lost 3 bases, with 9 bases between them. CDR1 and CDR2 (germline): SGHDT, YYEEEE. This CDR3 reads CASSLGGVDTEAFF. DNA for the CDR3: TGTGCCAGCAGCTTGGGTGGGGTTGACACTGAAGCTTTCTTT.

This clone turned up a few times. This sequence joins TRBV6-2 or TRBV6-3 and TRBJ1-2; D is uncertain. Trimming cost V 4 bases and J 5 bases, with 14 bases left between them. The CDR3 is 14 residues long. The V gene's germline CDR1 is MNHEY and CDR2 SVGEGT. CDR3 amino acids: CASSSQYSTYGYTF. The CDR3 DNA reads TGTGCCAGCAGTTCCCAATATTCGACTTATGGCTACACCTTC.

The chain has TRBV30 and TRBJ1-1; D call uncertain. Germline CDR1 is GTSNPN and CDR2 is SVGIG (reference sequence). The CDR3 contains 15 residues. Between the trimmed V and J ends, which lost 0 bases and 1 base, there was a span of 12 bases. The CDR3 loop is CAWSVKSPGNTEAFF. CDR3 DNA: TGTGCCTGGAGTGTAAAATCGCCCGGGAACACTGAAGCTTTCTTT.

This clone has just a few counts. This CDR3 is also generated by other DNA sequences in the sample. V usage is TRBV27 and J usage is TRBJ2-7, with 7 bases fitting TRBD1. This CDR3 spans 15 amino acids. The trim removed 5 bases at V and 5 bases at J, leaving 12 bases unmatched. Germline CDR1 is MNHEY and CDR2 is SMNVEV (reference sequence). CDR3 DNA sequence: TGTGCCAGCAGTAGACAACCCGACAGGGTCAACGAGCAGTACTTC. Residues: CASSRQPDRVNEQYF.

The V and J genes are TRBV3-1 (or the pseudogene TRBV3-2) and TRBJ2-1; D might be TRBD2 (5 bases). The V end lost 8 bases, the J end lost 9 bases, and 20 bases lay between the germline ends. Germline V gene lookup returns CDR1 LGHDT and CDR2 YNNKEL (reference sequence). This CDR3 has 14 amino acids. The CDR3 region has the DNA TGTGCCAGCGGCGGACTCGCTGCGGGTTTTGAGCAGTTCTTC. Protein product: CASGGLAAGFEQFF.

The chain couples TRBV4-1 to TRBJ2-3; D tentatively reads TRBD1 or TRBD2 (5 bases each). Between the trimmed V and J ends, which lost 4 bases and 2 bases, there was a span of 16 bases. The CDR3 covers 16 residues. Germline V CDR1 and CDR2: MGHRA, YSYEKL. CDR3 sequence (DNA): TGCGCCAGCAGCCCACTTTTCGGGGCCGACACAGATACGCAGTATTTT. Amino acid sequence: CASSPLFGADTDTQYF.

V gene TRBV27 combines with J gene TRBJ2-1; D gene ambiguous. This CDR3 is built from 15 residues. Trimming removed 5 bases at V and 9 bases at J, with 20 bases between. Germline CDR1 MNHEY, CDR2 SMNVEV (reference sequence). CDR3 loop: CASSPSEFYKGEQFF. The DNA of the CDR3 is TGTGCCAGCAGTCCCTCGGAGTTCTATAAGGGTGAGCAGTTCTTC.

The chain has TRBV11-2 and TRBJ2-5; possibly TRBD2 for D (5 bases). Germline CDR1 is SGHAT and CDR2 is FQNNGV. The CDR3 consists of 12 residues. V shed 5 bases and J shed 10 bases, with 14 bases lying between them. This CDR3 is CASSLDFSRQYF. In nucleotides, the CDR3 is TGTGCCAGCAGCCTGGACTTCTCTCGCCAGTACTTC.

The CDR3: CASSVYRGGYTF. The DNA of the CDR3 is TGTGCCAGCAGCGTTTACAGGGGCGGCTACACCTTC. The rearrangement links TRBV5-4 to TRBJ1-2; 7 bases are shared with TRBD1. This CDR3 has 12 amino acids. Germline loops: CDR1 SGHNT, CDR2 YYREEE (reference sequence). Losses at the gene ends were 4 bases for V and 8 bases for J; bases not matched to a gene: 5.

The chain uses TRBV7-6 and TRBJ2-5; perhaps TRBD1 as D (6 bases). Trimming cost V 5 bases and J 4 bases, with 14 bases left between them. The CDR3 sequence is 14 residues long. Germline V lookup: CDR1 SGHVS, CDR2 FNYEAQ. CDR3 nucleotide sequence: TGTGCCAGCAGCCCCAGGGGCCGGGGAGAGACCCAGTACTTC. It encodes CASSPRGRGETQYF.

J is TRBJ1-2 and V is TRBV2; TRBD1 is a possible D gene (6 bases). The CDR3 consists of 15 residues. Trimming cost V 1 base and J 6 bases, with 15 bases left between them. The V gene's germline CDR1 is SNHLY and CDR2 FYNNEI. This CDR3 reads CASSEGPGARDGYTF. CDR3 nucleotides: TGTGCCAGCAGTGAAGGGCCGGGGGCGAGAGATGGCTACACCTTC.

This CDR3 is CASSLGSGMNEKLFF. Here the CDR3 DNA reads TGTGCCAGCAGTTTAGGGTCCGGGATGAACGAAAAACTGTTTTTT. This sequence joins TRBV27 and TRBJ1-4; D is unresolved. CDR1 and CDR2 from the germline V gene are MNHEY and SMNVEV (reference sequence). V was cut by 2 bases and J by 8 bases, with 15 bases left in between. The CDR3 has 15 residues.

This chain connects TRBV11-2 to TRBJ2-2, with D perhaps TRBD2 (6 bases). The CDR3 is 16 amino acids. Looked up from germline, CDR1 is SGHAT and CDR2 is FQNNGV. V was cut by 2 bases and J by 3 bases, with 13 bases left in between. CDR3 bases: TGTGCCAGCAGCTTATCTTGGGGAGGATACACCGGGGAGCTGTTTTTT. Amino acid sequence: CASSLSWGGYTGELFF. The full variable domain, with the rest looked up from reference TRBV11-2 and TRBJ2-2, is EAGVAQSPRYKIIEKRQSVAFWCNPISGHATLYWYQQILGQGPKLLIQFQNNGVVDDSQLPKDRFSAERLKGVDSTLKIQPAKLEDSAVYLCASSLSWGGYTGELFFGEGSRLTVL.

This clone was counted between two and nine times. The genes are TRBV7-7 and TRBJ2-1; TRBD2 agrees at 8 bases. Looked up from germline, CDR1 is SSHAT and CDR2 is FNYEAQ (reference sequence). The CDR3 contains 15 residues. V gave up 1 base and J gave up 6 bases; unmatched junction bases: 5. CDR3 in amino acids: CASSLDGGAFNEQFF. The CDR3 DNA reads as TGTGCCAGCAGCTTAGACGGGGGGGCTTTCAATGAGCAGTTCTTC. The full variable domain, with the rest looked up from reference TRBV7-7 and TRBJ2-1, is GAGVSQSPRYKVTKRGQDVTLRCDPISSHATLYWYQQALGQGPEFLTYFNYEAQPDKSGLPSDRFSAERPEGSISTLTIQRTEQRDSAMYRCASSLDGGAFNEQFFGPGTRLTVL.

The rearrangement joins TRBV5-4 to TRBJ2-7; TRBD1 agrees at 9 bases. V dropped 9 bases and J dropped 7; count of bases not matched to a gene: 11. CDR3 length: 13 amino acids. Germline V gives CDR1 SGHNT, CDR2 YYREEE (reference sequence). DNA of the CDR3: TGTGCCACTACCCGGGACAGGGTTATAGAGCAGTACTTC. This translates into CATTRDRVIEQYF. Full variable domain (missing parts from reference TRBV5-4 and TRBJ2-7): ETGVTQSPTHLIKTRGQQVTLRCSSQSGHNTVSWYQQALGQGPQFIFQYYREEENGRGNFPPRFSGLQFPNYSSELNVNALELDDSALYLCATTRDRVIEQYFGPGTRLTVT.